Below, one T cell receptor (beta chain) is given with its context. V shed 0 bases and J shed 3 bases, with 5 bases lying between them. The length of the CDR3 is 13 residues. Germline loops: CDR1 LNHDA, CDR2 SQIVND (reference sequence). This sample was taken from a study of blood T cell repertoires in COVID-19. Study context: The cDNA or gDNA used as material had been derived from T cells, B-cell-depleted T cells, or PBMCs.

In the original processing: Reference gene primer amplification yielded estimated nucleated cell counts. The repertoire was sequenced with immunoSEQ multiplex PCR; TCRdb's copy has only in-frame clones and lacks some. D and trimming were read from the DNA, whereas the V and J calls and clone size are those reported in that table. The sample has a few hundred thousand clones, 70% to 90% seen once. Sequencing was performed on peripheral blood. The chain is built from TRBV19 and TRBJ1-1; maybe TRBD1 (5 bases). The TCR was taken from an older woman with acute or convalescent COVID-19. DNA for the CDR3: TGTGCCAGTAGTATAGACAGGGACACTGAAGCTTTCTTT. Translation: CASSIDRDTEAFF.